This T cell receptor (beta chain) stems from a study of cytomegalovirus exposure and HLA in healthy donors. V lost 4 bases and J lost 7, with 23 bases in between. The CDR3 sequence is 17 residues long. Germline CDR1 is SNHLY and CDR2 is FYNNEI. A multiplex PCR was run with 60 Vbeta primers and 13 Jbeta primers. Produced via immunoSEQ multiplex PCR; TCRdb's table is partial and in-frame only. The sample consists of roughly 180,000 clones, around 80% of them appearing once. The source is a woman aged 25 to 39 in good health and CMV-seropositive. The sequencing input was PBMCs. The rearrangement links TRBV2 to TRBJ1-5; TRBD1 is a possible D gene (6 bases). Here the CDR3 reads CASSAVSTGASNQPQHF. The DNA of the CDR3 is TGTGCCAGCAGTGCGGTGTCGACAGGAGCCTCGAACCAGCCCCAGCATTTT.